This TCR beta chain was profiled in a study of cytomegalovirus exposure and HLA in healthy donors. Study-wide findings and caveats: Excluded: some indistinguishable V segments such as TRBV6-2 and TRBV6-3. Later analysis showed most CMV-associated TCR beta chains appearing HLA-restricted. Across donors, sequencing depth was assumed by presence/absence analyses to be roughly uniform.

The PCR made use of 60 Vbeta and 13 Jbeta primers. Using immunoSEQ multiplex PCR, the repertoire was profiled, and TCRdb retains in-frame clones only, with some absent. The profile shows some 190,000 clones, 87% of them singletons. As regards this clone: Its specificity is not known.

The CDR3 length is 12 residues. V was clipped by 1 base and J by 3 bases, with 4 bases between them. Germline V CDR1 and CDR2: MNHNS, SASEGT. This clonotype originated in a man aged 30-40 years in good health and CMV-seronegative. The sample comprised PBMCs. The gene calls are TRBV6-1 and TRBJ2-7; D is uncertain. The CDR3 protein is CASSEVRYEQYF. CDR3 nucleotides: TGTGCCAGCAGTGAAGTCCGCTACGAGCAGTACTTC.